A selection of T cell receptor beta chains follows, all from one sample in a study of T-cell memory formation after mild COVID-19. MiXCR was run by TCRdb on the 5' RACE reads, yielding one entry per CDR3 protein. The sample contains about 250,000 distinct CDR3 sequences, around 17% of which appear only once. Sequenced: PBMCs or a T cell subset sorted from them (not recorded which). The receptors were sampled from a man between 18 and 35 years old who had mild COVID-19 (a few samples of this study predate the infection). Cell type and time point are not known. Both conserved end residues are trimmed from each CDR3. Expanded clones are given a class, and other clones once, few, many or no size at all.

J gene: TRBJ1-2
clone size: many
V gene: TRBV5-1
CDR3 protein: ASSLDRGYGYT

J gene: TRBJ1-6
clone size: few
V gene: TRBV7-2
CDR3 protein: ASGFAGDSPLH

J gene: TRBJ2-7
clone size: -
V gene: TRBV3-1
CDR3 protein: ASSQLLGADEQY

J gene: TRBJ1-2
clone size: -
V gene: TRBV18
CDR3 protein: ASSPPGRGPYYGYT

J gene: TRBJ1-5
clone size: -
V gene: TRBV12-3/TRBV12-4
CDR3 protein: ASSLASRQPQH

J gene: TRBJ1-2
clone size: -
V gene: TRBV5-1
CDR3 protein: ASRPVLAGNYGYT

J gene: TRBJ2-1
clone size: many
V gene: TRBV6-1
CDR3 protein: ASSDEARGNQF

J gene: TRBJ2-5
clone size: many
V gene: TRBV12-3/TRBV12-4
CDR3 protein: ASSLRDRQETQY

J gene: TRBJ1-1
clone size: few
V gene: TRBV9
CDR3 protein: ASSPWTDLNTEAF

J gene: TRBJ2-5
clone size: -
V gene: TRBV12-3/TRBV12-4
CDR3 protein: ASRLRGHQETQY

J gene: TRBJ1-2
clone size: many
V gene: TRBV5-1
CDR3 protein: ASSLPGANYGYT

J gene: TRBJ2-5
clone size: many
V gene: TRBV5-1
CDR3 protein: ASSLGIDRADRETQY

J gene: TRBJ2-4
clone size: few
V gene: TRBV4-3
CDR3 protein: ASSYDGGAKNIQY

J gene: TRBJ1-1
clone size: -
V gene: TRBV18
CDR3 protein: ASSLRQGAGTEAF

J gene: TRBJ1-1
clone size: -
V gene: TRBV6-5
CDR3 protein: ASTQIGGAEAF

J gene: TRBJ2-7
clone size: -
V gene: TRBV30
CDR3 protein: AWSSRGEQY

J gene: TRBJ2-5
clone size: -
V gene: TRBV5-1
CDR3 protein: ASSRTPQETQY

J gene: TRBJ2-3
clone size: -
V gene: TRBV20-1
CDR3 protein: SRQGASSTDTQY

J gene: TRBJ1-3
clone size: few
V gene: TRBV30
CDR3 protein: AWSRPGESGNTIY

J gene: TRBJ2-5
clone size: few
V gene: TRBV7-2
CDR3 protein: ASSQGQGVQETQY

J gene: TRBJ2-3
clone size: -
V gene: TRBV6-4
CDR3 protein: ASSDSTGPDTQY

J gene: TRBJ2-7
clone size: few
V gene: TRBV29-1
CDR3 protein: SVEGAQGKGSYEQY

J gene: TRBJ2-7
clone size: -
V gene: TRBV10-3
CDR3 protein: AVRMFGHHEQY

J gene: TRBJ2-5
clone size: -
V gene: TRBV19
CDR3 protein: ASKGEVAEETQY

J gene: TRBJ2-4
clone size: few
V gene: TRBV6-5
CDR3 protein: ASSPGTTPAKNIQY

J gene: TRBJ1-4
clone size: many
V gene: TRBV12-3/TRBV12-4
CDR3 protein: ASSQTHGWGGEKLF

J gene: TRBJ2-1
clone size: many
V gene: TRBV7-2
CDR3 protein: ASSATRSPYNEQF

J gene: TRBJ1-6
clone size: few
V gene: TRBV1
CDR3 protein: TSSQTGVPLH

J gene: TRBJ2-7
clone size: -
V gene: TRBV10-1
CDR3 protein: ASSLGLYYEQY